These 22 T cell receptor beta chains were all obtained from the same sample, sequenced in a study of blood T cell repertoires in COVID-19. TCRdb's copy holds only in-frame clones and misses some; the assay was immunoSEQ multiplex PCR. The sample holds tens of thousands of clones, almost 85% seen once. Sequences were obtained from peripheral blood. The receptor source for this set is a man aged 50 or older with active or convalescent COVID-19.

The chain couples TRBV28 to TRBJ1-3, with TRBD1 matching 7 bases. After removal of 4 bases from V and 4 bases from J, the junction contained 4 bases not matched to a gene. Germline CDR1 MDHEN, CDR2 SYDVKM. The CDR3 is 14 amino acids. This CDR3 reads CASSSPGQGNTIYF. CDR3 sequence (DNA): TGTGCCAGCAGTTCACCGGGACAGGGAAACACCATATATTTT.

The chain combines TRBV7-7 with TRBJ2-2, with TRBD1 matching 9 bases. With 10 bases clipped from V and 3 bases from J, the junction kept 6 bases outside the gene matches. CDR1 is SSHAT, CDR2 FNYEAQ, per germline (reference sequence). The CDR3 runs to 14 residues. CDR3 protein: CATKGQGHTGELFF. The CDR3 DNA is TGTGCCACAAAGGGACAGGGACACACCGGGGAGCTGTTTTTT.

The chain couples TRBV6-2 or TRBV6-3 to TRBJ1-2, with 9 bases lining up with TRBD1. From germline, CDR1 is MNHEY and CDR2 SVGEGT. Trimming took 4 bases from V and 6 from J; bases not matched to a gene: 3. There are 13 residues in the CDR3. The CDR3 region has the DNA TGTGCCAGCAGTTCAGGACAGGGGCATGGCTACACCTTC. This gives the protein CASSSGQGHGYTF.

The rearrangement links TRBV18 to TRBJ1-2; TRBD1 matches 8 bases. Germline assignment: CDR1 KGHSH and CDR2 LQKENI. V shed 5 bases and J 8 bases; nucleotides not matched to a gene: 10. CDR3 length: 14 residues. CDR3 nucleotide sequence: TGTGCCAGCTCAACCGGACAGGGCGCATACGGCTACACCTTC. This translates into CASSTGQGAYGYTF. The full variable domain, its missing parts supplied by reference TRBV18 and TRBJ1-2, is NAGVMQNPRHLVRRRGQEARLRCSPMKGHSHVYWYRQLPEEGLKFMVYLQKENIIDESGMPKERFSAEFPKEGPSILRIQQVVRGDSAAYFCASSTGQGAYGYTFGSGTRLTVV.

The rearrangement uses TRBV5-1 and TRBJ1-2, with D perhaps TRBD1 (6 bases). V shed 4 bases and J shed 1 base, with 14 bases lying between them. Germline loops: CDR1 SGHRS, CDR2 YFSETQ. The CDR3 contains 15 residues. This CDR3 is CASSPSGAGNYGYTF. In DNA, the CDR3 is TGCGCCAGCAGCCCCTCAGGGGCGGGTAACTATGGCTACACCTTC. Supplemented by reference TRBV5-1 and TRBJ1-2, the full variable domain reads KAGVTQTPRYLIKTRGQQVTLSCSPISGHRSVSWYQQTPGQGLQFLFEYFSETQRNKGNFPGRFSGRQFSNSRSEMNVSTLELGDSALYLCASSPSGAGNYGYTFGSGTRLTVV.

In this sample, this clone turned up once. The chain joins TRBV6-2 or TRBV6-3 to TRBJ1-6, with 7 bases that match TRBD1. The CDR3 is 14 residues long. The germline V gene has CDR1 MNHEY and CDR2 SVGEGT. The junction had 3 bases not matched to a gene; V was cut back by 5 bases and J by 5 bases. CDR3 sequence reads: CASSLQGNNSPLHF. The DNA of the CDR3 is TGTGCCAGCAGTCTACAGGGGAATAATTCACCCCTCCACTTT.

The gene calls are TRBV24-1 and TRBJ1-5; 10 nucleotides line up with TRBD1. This CDR3 spans 16 amino acids. CDR1 is KGHDR and CDR2 is SFDVKD in the germline V gene. V shed 4 bases and J 5 bases; nucleotides not matched to a gene: 7. CDR3 in DNA: TGTGCCACCAGTGACACCGGGACAGGGGATGATCAGCCCCAGCATTTT. Translation: CATSDTGTGDDQPQHF.

The V gene is TRBV2, the J gene TRBJ1-1; maybe TRBD1 (6 bases). The germline V gene encodes CDR1 SNHLY and CDR2 FYNNEI. The CDR3 is made up of 15 amino acids. Trimming took 5 bases from V and 3 from J, leaving 16 bases between them. The CDR3 loop is CASSSWTVRDTEAFF. DNA for the CDR3: TGTGCCAGCAGTTCCTGGACAGTACGGGACACTGAAGCTTTCTTT.

The table lists this clone with many counts. The chain joins TRBV28 to TRBJ2-1; 9 positions match TRBD2. The CDR3 is 11 residues long. From germline, CDR1 is MDHEN and CDR2 SYDVKM. V shed 6 bases and J 13 bases; nucleotides not matched to a gene: 4. The CDR3 spells CASRRLADQFF. CDR3 DNA sequence: TGTGCCAGCAGGAGACTAGCGGATCAGTTCTTC.

This clone was seen more than once but under ten times. J is TRBJ2-4 and V is TRBV4-1, with TRBD1 matching over 7 bases. The CDR3 runs to 18 residues. After removal of 1 base from V and 2 bases from J, the junction contained 11 bases not matched to a gene. Germline CDR1 and CDR2: MGHRA and YSYEKL. CDR3 sequence: CASSQGSQTGKSKNIQYF. The DNA for the CDR3 is TGCGCCAGCAGCCAAGGTTCCCAGACAGGGAAGTCCAAAAACATTCAGTACTTC.

The rearrangement uses TRBV24-1 and TRBJ2-1; possible D gene TRBD2, 5 bases. CDR3 length: 12 amino acids. V was pared by 1 base and J by 10 bases, with 7 bases between. The germline CDR1 and CDR2 sequences are KGHDR and SFDVKD. The CDR3 sequence: CATSDFRGEQFF. Written as DNA, the CDR3 is TGTGCCACCAGTGATTTTCGGGGAGAGCAGTTCTTC.

J is TRBJ1-5 and V is TRBV28, with D possibly TRBD1 on 5 matching bases. CDR1 and CDR2 from the germline V gene are MDHEN and SYDVKM. The CDR3 extends over 16 amino acids. Trimming stripped 2 bases from V and 2 bases from J, with 13 bases between. The CDR3 region is CASSLTGGGGNQPQHF. The CDR3 region has the DNA TGTGCCAGCAGTTTAACCGGGGGAGGGGGCAATCAGCCCCAGCATTTT. Based on the CDR3 plus reference TRBV28 and TRBJ1-5, the full variable domain is DVKVTQSSRYLVKRTGEKVFLECVQDMDHENMFWYRQDPGLGLRLIYFSYDVKMKEKGDIPEGYSVSREKKERFSLILESASTNQTSMYLCASSLTGGGGNQPQHFGDGTRLSIL.

This clone has a single count. This chain joins TRBV3-1 (or the pseudogene TRBV3-2) and TRBJ2-3; D remains ambiguous. The CDR3 consists of 14 residues. The germline V gene has CDR1 LGHDT and CDR2 YNNKEL (reference sequence). The V and J ends lost 4 bases and 0 bases respectively, with 8 bases between them. This CDR3 is CASSPMTSTDTQYF. Here the CDR3 DNA reads TGTGCCAGCAGCCCAATGACTAGCACAGATACGCAGTATTTT.

Written as DNA, the CDR3 is TGTGCCAGCAGCCCAGGGACTCCTGGGACCGAAAAACTGTTTTTT. It encodes CASSPGTPGTEKLFF. The chain couples TRBV5-8 to TRBJ1-4, with a tentative D call TRBD1 (5 bases). Trimming took 4 bases from V and 8 from J, leaving 18 bases between them. Germline-derived CDR1 and CDR2 are SGHTS and YDEGEE. The CDR3 totals 15 residues. Supplemented by reference TRBV5-8 and TRBJ1-4, the full variable domain reads EAGVTQSPTHLIKTRGQQATLRCSPISGHTSVYWYQQALGLGLQFLLWYDEGEERNRGNFPPRFSGRQFPNYSSELNVNALELEDSALYLCASSPGTPGTEKLFFGSGTQLSVL.

The V gene is TRBV10-1, the J gene TRBJ2-3; possibly TRBD1 for D (5 bases). Germline lookup yields CDR1 WNHNN and CDR2 SYGVQD (reference sequence). The CDR3 extends over 15 amino acids. Between the trimmed V and J ends, which lost 0 bases and 0 bases, there was a span of 7 bases. The CDR3 loop is CASSESTASTDTQYF. Here the CDR3 DNA reads TGCGCCAGCAGTGAGTCGACAGCTAGCACAGATACGCAGTATTTT.

The chain joins TRBV5-1 to TRBJ1-2; the match to TRBD1 covers 11 bases. CDR1 is SGHRS, CDR2 YFSETQ, per germline. V shed 4 bases and J 4 bases; nucleotides not matched to a gene: 0. The CDR3 is 13 amino acids. CDR3 amino acids: CASSGTGGYGYTF. CDR3 nucleotides: TGCGCCAGCAGCGGGACAGGGGGCTATGGCTACACCTTC.

The chain joins TRBV7-8 to TRBJ2-2; D possibly corresponds to TRBD1 (7 bases). CDR3 length: 13 amino acids. Germline V lookup: CDR1 SGHVS, CDR2 FQNEAQ. The germline V and J ends were trimmed by 4 bases and 7 bases, with 10 bases remaining between them. The CDR3 DNA follows: TGTGCCAGCAGCTACAGGGGAGGCGGGGAGCTGTTTTTT. Its translation: CASSYRGGGELFF.

The gene calls are TRBV5-4 and TRBJ1-5, with 10 bases lining up with TRBD1. In germline, CDR1 is SGHNT, CDR2 YYREEE (reference sequence). The V and J ends lost 0 bases and 3 bases, in that order; junction bases with no gene match: 3. This CDR3 has 16 residues. The CDR3 coding sequence is TGTGCCAGCAGCTTGGGCGGGACAGGGGTCAATCAGCCCCAGCATTTT. Translation: CASSLGGTGVNQPQHF. Full variable domain (rest looked up from reference TRBV5-4 and TRBJ1-5): ETGVTQSPTHLIKTRGQQVTLRCSSQSGHNTVSWYQQALGQGPQFIFQYYREEENGRGNFPPRFSGLQFPNYSSELNVNALELDDSALYLCASSLGGTGVNQPQHFGDGTRLSIL.

J is TRBJ1-1 and V is TRBV2; 11 nucleotides match TRBD1. Per the germline V gene, CDR1 is SNHLY and CDR2 is FYNNEI. With V trimmed by 4 bases and J by 6 bases, 4 bases remained unmatched. The CDR3 contains 14 residues. CDR3 sequence reads: CASSVGQGVAEAFF. The DNA of the CDR3 is TGTGCCAGCAGTGTGGGACAGGGGGTGGCTGAAGCTTTCTTT. Filled out from reference TRBV2 and TRBJ1-1, the complete variable domain reads EPEVTQTPSHQVTQMGQEVILRCVPISNHLYFYWYRQILGQKVEFLVSFYNNEISEKSEIFDDQFSVERPDGSNFTLKIRSTKLEDSAMYFCASSVGQGVAEAFFGQGTRLTVV.

The CDR3, as DNA: TGTGCCAGCAGTGACGAGGGGAACACTGAAGCTTTCTTT. Protein: CASSDEGNTEAFF. V is TRBV6-4 and J is TRBJ1-1; unclear D gene. The V end was cut by 2 bases, the J end by 1 base, with 5 bases between. Per the germline V gene, CDR1 is MRHNA and CDR2 is SNTAGT. This CDR3 spans 13 amino acids.

The gene calls are TRBV10-1 and TRBJ1-5; no clear D gene. There are 13 residues in the CDR3. Trimming cost V 2 bases and J 2 bases, with 4 bases left between them. Germline loops: CDR1 WNHNN, CDR2 SYGVQD (reference sequence). CDR3 protein: CASSETGNQPQHF. The CDR3 region has the DNA TGCGCCAGCAGTGAGACAGGCAATCAGCCCCAGCATTTT.

This clone was seen only a few times. CDR3 DNA sequence: TGCGCCAGCAGCCAAGAAGGACAGGGCTCTGTGGAAGTGAGATCACCCCTCCACTTT. Translating gives CASSQEGQGSVEVRSPLHF. The V gene is TRBV4-1, the J gene TRBJ1-6; TRBD1 agrees at 8 bases. The germline V gene encodes CDR1 MGHRA and CDR2 YSYEKL. The trim removed 0 bases at V and 10 bases at J, leaving 17 bases unmatched. This CDR3 contains 19 residues.